This is a list of T cell receptor beta chains from one sample in a study of blood T cell repertoires in COVID-19. Measured with immunoSEQ multiplex PCR; TCRdb has only the in-frame clones, and not every one. The sample consists of about 81,000 clones, almost 85% of them appearing once. Input material: peripheral blood. Receptors were obtained from a human donor in a cohort sampled during active COVID-19. Both conserved end residues are part of each CDR3. D genes are given only for firm matches. Not all rows give a size; the values are once, few, many and, for expanded clones, a class.

TRBV7-2	TRBJ2-2	TRBD2	.	TGTGCCAGCAGCCCCACTAGCGGGGGGGCCCGGACCGGGGAGCTGTTTTTT	CASSPTSGGARTGELFF
TRBV6-2/TRBV6-3	TRBJ1-2	TRBD1	.	TGTGCCAGCAGTACCACAGGGGTCTATGGCTACACCTTC	CASSTTGVYGYTF
TRBV2	TRBJ1-1	.	.	TGTGCCAGCAGGCTGACCAGGCAGGAGAACACTGAAGCTTTCTTT	CASRLTRQENTEAFF
TRBV27	TRBJ1-1	.	.	TGTGCCAGCAGTTTATACAGATCGAACATGAACACTGAAGCTTTCTTT	CASSLYRSNMNTEAFF
TRBV11-2	TRBJ2-7	TRBD1	.	TGTGCCAGCAGGACCGGGACAGGGGCCTACGAGCAGTACTTC	CASRTGTGAYEQYF
TRBV18	TRBJ2-1	TRBD2	.	TGTGCCAGCTCGAGCGGCCTAGCGGGGGTCGGGTACAATGAGCAGTTCTTC	CASSSGLAGVGYNEQFF
TRBV7-8	TRBJ1-1	TRBD1	.	TGTGCCAGCAGCTTACCTGGACAGGGAGGCACTGAAGCTTTCTTT	CASSLPGQGGTEAFF
TRBV6-4	TRBJ2-3	.	once	TGTGCCAGCAGCGGGGAGACAGGCCCTAGCACAGATACGCAGTATTTT	CASSGETGPSTDTQYF
TRBV6-2/TRBV6-3	TRBJ1-1	.	.	TGTGCCAGCAGTCGGGGGGCGGTGAACACTGAAGCTTTCTTT	CASSRGAVNTEAFF
TRBV11-2	TRBJ1-5	.	.	TGTGCCAGCAGCCCCGCCGGGGGATCCAATCAGCCCCAGCATTTT	CASSPAGGSNQPQHF
TRBV6-2/TRBV6-3	TRBJ1-2	.	.	TGTGCCAGCAGTCCGGTCAGACCTTGGGGGCGCTATGGCTACACCTTC	CASSPVRPWGRYGYTF